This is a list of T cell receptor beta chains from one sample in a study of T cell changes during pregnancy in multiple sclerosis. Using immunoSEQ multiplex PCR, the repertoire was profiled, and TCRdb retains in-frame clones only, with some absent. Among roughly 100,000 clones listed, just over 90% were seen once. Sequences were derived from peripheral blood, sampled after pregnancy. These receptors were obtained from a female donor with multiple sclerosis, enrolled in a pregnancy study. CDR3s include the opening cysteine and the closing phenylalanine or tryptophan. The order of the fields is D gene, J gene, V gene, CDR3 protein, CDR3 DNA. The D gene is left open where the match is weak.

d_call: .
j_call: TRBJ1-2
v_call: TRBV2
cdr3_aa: CASSDPRGEITNYGYTF
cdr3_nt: TGTGCCAGCAGTGACCCCCGCGGGGAAATCACTAACTATGGCTACACCTTC

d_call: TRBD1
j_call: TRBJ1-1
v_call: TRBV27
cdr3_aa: CASSPWAQGEEAFF
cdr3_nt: TGTGCCAGCAGTCCCTGGGCACAGGGGGAGGAAGCTTTCTTT

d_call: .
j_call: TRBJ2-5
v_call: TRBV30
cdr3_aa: CAWGGGETQYF
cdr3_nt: TGTGCCTGGGGGGGCGGGGAGACCCAGTACTTC

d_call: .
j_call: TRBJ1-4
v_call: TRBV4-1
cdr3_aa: CASSQDREEKLFF
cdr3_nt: TGCGCCAGCAGCCAAGATCGGGAGGAAAAACTGTTTTTT

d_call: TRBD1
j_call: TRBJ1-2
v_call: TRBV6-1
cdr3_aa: CASRALGQGDGYTF
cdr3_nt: TGTGCCAGCAGGGCCCTGGGACAGGGAGATGGCTACACCTTC

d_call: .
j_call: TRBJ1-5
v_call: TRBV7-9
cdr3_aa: CASSGEDYSNQPQHF
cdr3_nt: TGTGCCAGCAGTGGGGAGGACTATAGCAATCAGCCCCAGCATTTT

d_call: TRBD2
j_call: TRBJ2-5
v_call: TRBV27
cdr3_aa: CASSPGLAGGPGETQYF
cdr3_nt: TGTGCCAGCAGTCCCGGACTAGCGGGGGGGCCGGGTGAGACCCAGTACTTC

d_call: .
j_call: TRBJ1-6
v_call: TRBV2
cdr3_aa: CASISQGLNNSPLHF
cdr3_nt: TGTGCCAGCATATCCCAGGGTTTAAATAATTCACCCCTCCACTTT

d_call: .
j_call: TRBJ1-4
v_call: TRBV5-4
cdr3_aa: CASSFTGPTTNEKLFF
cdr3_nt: TGTGCCAGCAGCTTTACAGGGCCGACAACTAATGAAAAACTGTTTTTT

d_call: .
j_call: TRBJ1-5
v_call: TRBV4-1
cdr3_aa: CASSPGGQGIQPQHF
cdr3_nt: TGCGCCAGCAGCCCGGGGGGGCAGGGGATTCAGCCCCAGCATTTT

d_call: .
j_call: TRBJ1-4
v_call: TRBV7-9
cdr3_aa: CASSPPADQGDEKLFF
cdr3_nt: TGTGCCAGCAGCCCCCCCGCAGATCAAGGGGATGAAAAACTGTTTTTT

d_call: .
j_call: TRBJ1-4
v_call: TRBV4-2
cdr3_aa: CASTRGTSLGEKLFF
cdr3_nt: TGTGCCAGCACCCGGGGGACCTCCCTCGGGGAAAAACTGTTTTTT

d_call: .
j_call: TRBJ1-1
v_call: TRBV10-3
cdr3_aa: CAISESQALRNTEAFF
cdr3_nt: TGTGCCATCAGTGAGTCACAGGCCCTAAGGAACACTGAAGCTTTCTTT

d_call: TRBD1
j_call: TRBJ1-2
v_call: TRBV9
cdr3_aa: CASSVAGGQIYGYTF
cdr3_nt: TGTGCCAGCAGCGTGGCTGGGGGACAGATCTATGGCTACACCTTC

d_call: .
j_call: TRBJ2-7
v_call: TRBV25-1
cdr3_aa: CASSEFGGGGEQYF
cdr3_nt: TGTGCCAGCAGTGAATTCGGAGGAGGAGGCGAGCAGTACTTC